One and the same sample provided the 7 T cell receptor beta chains below, sequenced in a study of blood T cells in healthy people across ages. A J-beta primer mix and a sample-barcoded 5' primer were used in a second PCR of roughly 7 to 12 cycles. TCRdb fed the 5' RACE reads into MiXCR, producing one record per CDR3 protein. The sample has hundreds of thousands of distinct CDR3 sequences, less than 25% seen once; the top ten hold roughly 9.4%. Separately, the same data were catalogued under a study of T cells of mothers and their children.

The sample taken for sequencing was blood. These receptors originate from a boy aged 10-17 years in good health.

This clonotype was counted between two and nine times. CDR3 protein: CASSLQVGNTEAFF. Here the CDR3 DNA reads TGTGCCAGCAGCCTCCAAGTGGGAAACACTGAAGCTTTCTTT. This chain links TRBV9 with TRBJ1-1, with D uncertain. Germline V gene sequence: CDR1 SGDLS, CDR2 YYNGEE. This CDR3 region has 14 residues. V gave up 4 bases and J gave up 2 bases, with 12 bases separating them.

The V gene is TRBV2, the J gene TRBJ2-2; D not certain. Trimming shortened V by 7 bases and J by 1 base, and 7 bases separated the two germline ends. The CDR3 consists of 13 residues. CDR1 is SNHLY and CDR2 is FYNNEI in the germline V gene. CDR3 in amino acids: CASTDGNTGELFF. The CDR3 coding sequence is TGTGCCAGCACGGACGGGAACACCGGGGAGCTGTTTTTT. The variable domain in full, completed from reference TRBV2 and TRBJ2-2, reads EPEVTQTPSHQVTQMGQEVILRCVPISNHLYFYWYRQILGQKVEFLVSFYNNEISEKSEIFDDQFSVERPDGSNFTLKIRSTKLEDSAMYFCASTDGNTGELFFGEGSRLTVL.

This clonotype was seen a handful of times. The V call is TRBV29-1, the J call TRBJ1-1; D not certain. The CDR3 is 15 amino acids. V was cut by 6 bases and J by 3 bases, with 20 bases left in between. Germline values: CDR1 SQVTM, CDR2 ANQGSEA. The DNA of the CDR3 is TGCAGCGTCGACCTCCCCGGGCCAAGGGACACTGAAGCTTTCTTT. Encoded protein: CSVDLPGPRDTEAFF.

This chain uses TRBV5-5 with TRBJ1-2; TRBD1 matches 7 bases. V shed 4 bases and J 2 bases; nucleotides not matched to a gene: 2. The CDR3 length is 13 residues. Germline values: CDR1 SGHKS, CDR2 YYEKEE (reference sequence). CDR3 nucleotide sequence: TGTGCCAGCAGCGCACAGGGGAACTATGGCTACACCTTC. It codes for CASSAQGNYGYTF. The full variable domain, with the rest looked up from reference TRBV5-5 and TRBJ1-2, is DAGVTQSPTHLIKTRGQQVTLRCSPISGHKSVSWYQQVLGQGPQFIFQYYEKEERGRGNFPDRFSARQFPNYSSELNVNALLLGDSALYLCASSAQGNYGYTFGSGTRLTVV.

This clonotype was seen a handful of times. The V gene is TRBV5-5, the J gene TRBJ2-7; no clear D. This CDR3 is 14 amino acids long. Trimming removed 6 bases from V and 4 bases from J, with 17 bases in between. Germline assignment: CDR1 SGHKS and CDR2 YYEKEE (reference sequence). For the CDR3, the DNA is TGTGCCAGCAATACCCAGGCAGGATTGTACGAGCAGTACTTC. Its protein is CASNTQAGLYEQYF.

The chain uses TRBV7-2 and TRBJ2-1; D is unresolved. Germline CDR1 is SGHTA and CDR2 is FQGNSA. CDR3 length equals 13 residues. The V and J ends lost 4 bases and 3 bases respectively, with 7 bases between them. CDR3 nucleotides: TGTGCCAGCAGCTGGCAGTTCTACAATGAGCAGTTCTTC. This translates into CASSWQFYNEQFF.

The chain has TRBV7-9 and TRBJ2-1, with D uncertain. From germline, CDR1 is SEHNR and CDR2 FQNEAQ (reference sequence). Trimming took off 5 bases at V and 7 bases at J, with 9 bases between the two ends. The CDR3 sequence is 12 residues long. CDR3 DNA: TGTGCCAGCAGCCTGATTGTTAATGAGCAGTTCTTC. This encodes CASSLIVNEQFF.